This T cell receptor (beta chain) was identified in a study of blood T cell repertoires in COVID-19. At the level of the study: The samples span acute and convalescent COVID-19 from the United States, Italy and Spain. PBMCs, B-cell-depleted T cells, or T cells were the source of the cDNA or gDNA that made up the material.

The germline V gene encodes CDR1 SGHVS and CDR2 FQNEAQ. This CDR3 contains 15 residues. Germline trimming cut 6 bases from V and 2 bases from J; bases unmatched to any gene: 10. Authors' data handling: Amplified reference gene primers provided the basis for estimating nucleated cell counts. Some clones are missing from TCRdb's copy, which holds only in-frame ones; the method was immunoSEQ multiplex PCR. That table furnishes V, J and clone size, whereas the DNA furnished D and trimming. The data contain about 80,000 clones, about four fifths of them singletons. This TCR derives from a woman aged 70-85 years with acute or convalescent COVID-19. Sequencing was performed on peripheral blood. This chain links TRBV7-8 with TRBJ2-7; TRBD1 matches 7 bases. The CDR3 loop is CASRLGIGTAYEQYF. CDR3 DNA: TGTGCCAGCAGACTAGGAATCGGGACAGCCTACGAGCAGTACTTC.